The 19 T cell receptor beta chains reported below all come from one sample, sequenced in a study of identical twins. TCRdb re-derived calls from the 5' RACE reads in MiXCR, one entry per CDR3 protein. This table has 420,000 or so distinct CDR3 sequences, around 18% appearing once. Input material: naive T cells sorted from blood. Source of these receptors: a man aged 50-59 years in good health.

This clonotype was detected many times. The chain employs TRBV9 and TRBJ1-3; no clear D gene. V was pared by 0 bases and J by 0 bases, with 13 bases between. CDR3 size: 17 residues. Per germline, CDR1 SGDLS and CDR2 YYNGEE. The CDR3 DNA reads as TGTGCCAGCAGCGTAGCTATGCCAGGAAGCTCTGGAAACACCATATATTTT. This codes for CASSVAMPGSSGNTIYF.

The rearrangement joins TRBV3-1 to TRBJ2-2; perhaps TRBD1 as D (6 bases). The CDR3 length is 14 residues. Germline loops: CDR1 LGHDT, CDR2 YNNKEL (reference sequence). With 3 bases removed from V and 2 bases from J, the gap between germline ends came to 7 bases. CDR3 coding DNA: TGTGCCAGCAGCCAGGGACAAAACACCGGGGAGCTGTTTTTT. It encodes CASSQGQNTGELFF.

This clonotype turned up a few times. The chain combines TRBV19 with TRBJ1-2; D not certain. The CDR3 is 14 residues long. Germline loops: CDR1 LNHDA, CDR2 SQIVND (reference sequence). Trimming left V 9 bases short and J 6 bases short, with 20 bases between. The DNA for the CDR3 is TGTGCCAGCCTTTCCAACTCAGGATTCCATGGCTACACCTTC. It is translated as CASLSNSGFHGYTF. Together with reference TRBV19 and TRBJ1-2, the CDR3 gives the full variable domain: DGGITQSPKYLFRKEGQNVTLSCEQNLNHDAMYWYRQDPGQGLRLIYYSQIVNDFQKGDIAEGYSVSREKKESFPLTVTSAQKNPTAFYLCASLSNSGFHGYTFGSGTRLTVV.

This clonotype was seen a few times. The gene calls are TRBV20-1 and TRBJ2-1, with 13 bases lining up with TRBD2. CDR1 is DFQATT and CDR2 is SNEGSKA in the germline V gene (reference sequence). The V segment lost 5 bases and the J segment 8 bases; nucleotides outside the gene matches: 12. The CDR3 has 16 amino acids. CDR3 nucleotide sequence: TGCAGTGCTTTGACTAGCGGGGGGCCTAGACCCTATGAGCAGTTCTTC. Translated, it gives CSALTSGGPRPYEQFF.

This clonotype occurred a few times. The V call is TRBV11-2, the J call TRBJ2-7; TRBD2 is a possible D gene (5 bases). CDR1 SGHAT and CDR2 FQNNGV come from the germline V gene. This CDR3 is built from 15 residues. The germline V and J ends were trimmed by 1 base and 2 bases, with 12 bases remaining between them. The CDR3 region is CASSLVGELAYEQYF. The CDR3 DNA follows: TGTGCCAGCAGCTTAGTTGGGGAGTTGGCCTACGAGCAGTACTTC.

A few counts support this clonotype. V gene TRBV5-6 combines with J gene TRBJ2-7; D is unresolved. The CDR3 is 13 residues long. CDR1 is SGHDT, CDR2 YYEEEE, per germline. V was clipped by 4 bases and J by 0 bases, with 8 bases between them. The CDR3 nucleotides are TGTGCCAGCAGCAATGGGCTCTCCTACGAGCAGTACTTC. The encoded protein is CASSNGLSYEQYF.

This sequence joins TRBV6-1 and TRBJ2-2; 7 bases map to TRBD1. The CDR3 sequence is 16 residues long. In germline, CDR1 is MNHNS, CDR2 SASEGT. Unmatched junction bases numbered 9, after V lost 6 bases and J lost 2 bases. CDR3 sequence reads: CASSTDRDYNTGELFF. The CDR3 region has the DNA TGTGCCAGCAGCACCGACAGGGATTATAACACCGGGGAGCTGTTTTTT.

This clonotype was seen more than once but under ten times. The chain links TRBV5-1 to TRBJ2-5, with 9 bases that match TRBD2. After removal of 4 bases from V and 5 bases from J, the junction contained 9 bases not matched to a gene. This CDR3 comprises 15 residues. The germline V gene encodes CDR1 SGHRS and CDR2 YFSETQ. CDR3 sequence reads: CASSVTSGAAETQYF. In DNA, the CDR3 is TGCGCCAGCAGCGTGACTAGCGGAGCAGCGGAGACCCAGTACTTC.

This clonotype appeared many times. The gene calls are TRBV12-3 or TRBV12-4 and TRBJ2-3; 7 bases line up with TRBD1. This CDR3 comprises 15 residues. With 5 bases clipped from V and 2 bases from J, the junction kept 7 bases outside the gene matches. CDR3 bases: TGTGCCAGCAGTCCAAGACAGGGAAACACAGATACGCAGTATTTT. Translated: CASSPRQGNTDTQYF.

V usage is TRBV15 and J usage is TRBJ1-4; no firm D call. V was shortened by 0 bases and J by 1 base, with 12 bases between the two germline ends. Germline V CDR1 and CDR2: LNHNV, YYDKDF (reference sequence). CDR3 length: 17 residues. The CDR3 DNA reads as TGTGCCACCAGCAGAGACCTTCCCGCAAGAACTAATGAAAAACTGTTTTTT. It codes for CATSRDLPARTNEKLFF.

This clonotype was seen a handful of times. The chain joins TRBV5-1 to TRBJ2-3; D is ambiguous. The CDR3 length is 15 residues. Germline V lookup: CDR1 SGHRS, CDR2 YFSETQ. Trimming removed 3 bases from V and 0 bases from J, with 11 bases in between. The CDR3 DNA reads TGCGCCAGCAGCTCTACCCTATCTAGCACAGATACGCAGTATTTT. This encodes CASSSTLSSTDTQYF.

This clonotype has at least ten counts. The chain combines TRBV5-1 with TRBJ2-7; D not resolved. In germline, CDR1 is SGHRS, CDR2 YFSETQ. CDR3 length: 14 amino acids. V lost 4 bases to trimming and J lost 0 bases, with 11 bases between them. The CDR3 protein is CASSPNRNSYEQYF. In DNA, the CDR3 is TGCGCCAGCAGCCCGAACCGAAACTCCTACGAGCAGTACTTC.

This clonotype was seen many times. The rearrangement links TRBV5-1 to TRBJ2-7, with unresolved D. V lost 0 bases, J lost 7 bases, and 5 bases lay in between. Looked up from germline, CDR1 is SGHRS and CDR2 is YFSETQ. This CDR3 is 11 amino acids long. The CDR3 DNA is TGCGCCAGCAGCTTGGAAGGAGAGCAGTACTTC. Its translation: CASSLEGEQYF.

The table lists this clonotype with a few counts. V is TRBV5-1 and J is TRBJ2-7, with D possibly matching TRBD1 (6 bases). The germline gives CDR1 SGHRS, CDR2 YFSETQ. The CDR3 is made up of 14 amino acids. Trimming removed 3 bases from V and 5 bases from J, with 15 bases in between. This CDR3 is CASSSTGSNHEQYF. CDR3 DNA: TGCGCCAGCAGCTCGACAGGCTCGAACCACGAGCAGTACTTC.

This clonotype was counted between two and nine times. V usage is TRBV5-6 and J usage is TRBJ2-7, with D perhaps matching TRBD2 (6 bases). V lost 4 bases and J 6 bases, leaving 14 bases between the germline ends. This CDR3 is 13 amino acids long. CDR1 and CDR2 from the germline V gene are SGHDT and YYEEEE. Here the CDR3 reads CASSPDVGGEQYF. For the CDR3, the DNA is TGTGCCAGCAGCCCCGATGTCGGGGGCGAGCAGTACTTC.

V gene TRBV5-1 combines with J gene TRBJ1-4, with D possibly being TRBD1 (5 bases). CDR1 and CDR2 from the germline V gene are SGHRS and YFSETQ. V lost 0 bases to trimming and J lost 8 bases, with 11 bases between them. The CDR3 is 14 residues long. CDR3 coding DNA: TGCGCCAGCAGCTTGGACGGGGGGAAGGAAAAACTGTTTTTT. Amino acid sequence: CASSLDGGKEKLFF.

This chain links TRBV20-1 with TRBJ1-5; D may be TRBD1 (5 bases). The V and J ends lost 2 bases and 1 base respectively, with 6 bases between them. The CDR3 loop spans 13 amino acids. Germline V gene sequence: CDR1 DFQATT, CDR2 SNEGSKA (reference sequence). The CDR3: CSARPGSNQPQHF. CDR3 in DNA: TGCAGTGCTAGACCAGGGAGCAATCAGCCCCAGCATTTT.

This clonotype was detected ten times or more. The CDR3 reads CASSEFGGSYNEQFF. In DNA, the CDR3 is TGCGCCAGCAGTGAATTTGGGGGGAGCTACAATGAGCAGTTCTTC. This chain connects TRBV10-1 to TRBJ2-1, with D possibly matching TRBD2 (6 bases). This CDR3 has 15 residues. Germline assignment: CDR1 WNHNN and CDR2 SYGVQD (reference sequence). Deletions cut 3 bases from V and 3 bases from J, with 12 bases between.

The sample holds many counts of this clonotype. The chain employs TRBV9 and TRBJ2-1, with 9 bases matching TRBD1. The CDR3 length is 15 residues. Germline-derived CDR1 and CDR2 are SGDLS and YYNGEE. Trimming cost V 4 bases and J 1 base; bases outside gene matches: 3. Here the CDR3 DNA reads TGTGCCAGCAGCAATGACAGGGGGTCCTACAATGAGCAGTTCTTC. It is translated as CASSNDRGSYNEQFF. Based on the CDR3 plus reference TRBV9 and TRBJ2-1, the full variable domain is DSGVTQTPKHLITATGQRVTLRCSPRSGDLSVYWYQQSLDQGLQFLIQYYNGEERAKGNILERFSAQQFPDLHSELNLSSLELGDSALYFCASSNDRGSYNEQFFGPGTRLTVL.